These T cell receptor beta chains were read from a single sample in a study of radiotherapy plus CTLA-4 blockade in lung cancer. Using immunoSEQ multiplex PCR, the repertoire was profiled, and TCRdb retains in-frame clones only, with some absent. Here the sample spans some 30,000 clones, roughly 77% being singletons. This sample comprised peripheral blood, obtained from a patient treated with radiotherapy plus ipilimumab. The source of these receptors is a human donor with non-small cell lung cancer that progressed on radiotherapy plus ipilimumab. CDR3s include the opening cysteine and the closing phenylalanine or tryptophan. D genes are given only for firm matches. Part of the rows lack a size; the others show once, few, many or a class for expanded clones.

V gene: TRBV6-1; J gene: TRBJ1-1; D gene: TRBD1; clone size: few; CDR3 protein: CASDRGPEAFF; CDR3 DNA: TGTGCCAGCGACAGGGGGCCAGAGGCTTTCTTT
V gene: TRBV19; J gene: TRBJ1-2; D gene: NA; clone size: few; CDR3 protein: CASSIRGSGYTF; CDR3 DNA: TGTGCCAGTAGTATACGGGGTTCTGGCTACACCTTC
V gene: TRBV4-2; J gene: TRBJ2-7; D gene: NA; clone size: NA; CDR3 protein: CASSRTDLVSYEQYF; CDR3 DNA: TGTGCCAGCAGCCGAACTGATTTAGTCTCCTACGAGCAGTACTTC
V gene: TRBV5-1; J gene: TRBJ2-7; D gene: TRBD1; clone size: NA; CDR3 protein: CASSWGQGAYEQYF; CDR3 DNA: TGCGCCAGCAGCTGGGGACAGGGTGCCTACGAGCAGTACTTC
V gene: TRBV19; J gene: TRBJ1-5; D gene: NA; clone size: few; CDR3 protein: CASSIRQPQPQHF; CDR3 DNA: TGTGCCAGTAGTATTCGACAGCCGCAGCCCCAGCATTTT
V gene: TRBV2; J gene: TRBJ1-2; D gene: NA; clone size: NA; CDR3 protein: CASIPNLGAGYTF; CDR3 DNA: TGTGCCAGCATCCCTAACTTGGGGGCGGGCTACACCTTC
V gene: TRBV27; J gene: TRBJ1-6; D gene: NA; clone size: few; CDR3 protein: CASTPLMAGFNSPLHF; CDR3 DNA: TGTGCCAGCACTCCCTTGATGGCAGGCTTTAATTCACCCCTCCACTTT
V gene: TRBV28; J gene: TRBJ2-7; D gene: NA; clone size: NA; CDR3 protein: CASSSPTDIRGTPYEQYF; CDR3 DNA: TGTGCCAGCAGTTCACCGACCGACATTAGGGGCACACCCTACGAGCAGTACTTC
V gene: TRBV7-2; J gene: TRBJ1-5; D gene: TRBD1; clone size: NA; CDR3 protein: CASSPGGSNQPQHF; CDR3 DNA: TGTGCCAGCAGCCCAGGGGGTAGCAATCAGCCCCAGCATTTT
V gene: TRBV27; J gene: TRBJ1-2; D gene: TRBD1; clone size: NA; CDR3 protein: CASSSPTGGDYGYTF; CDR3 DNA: TGTGCCAGCAGTTCGCCGACAGGGGGTGACTATGGCTACACCTTC
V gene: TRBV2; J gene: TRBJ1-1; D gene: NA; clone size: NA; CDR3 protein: CASMGGNTEAFF; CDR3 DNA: TGTGCCAGCATGGGGGGGAACACTGAAGCTTTCTTT
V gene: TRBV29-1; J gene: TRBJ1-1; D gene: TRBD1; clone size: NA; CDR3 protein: CSVEDPGQGFMNTEAFF; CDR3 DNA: TGCAGCGTTGAAGATCCGGGACAGGGGTTCATGAACACTGAAGCTTTCTTT
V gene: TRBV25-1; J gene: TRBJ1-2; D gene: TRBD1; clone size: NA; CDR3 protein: CASSEHGMLTGRDKGYTF; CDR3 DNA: TGTGCCAGCAGTGAACATGGGATGCTGACAGGGCGGGACAAAGGCTACACCTTC
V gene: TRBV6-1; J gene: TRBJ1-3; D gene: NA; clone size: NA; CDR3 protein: CASSESGGSGNTIYF; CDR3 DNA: TGTGCCAGCAGTGAGTCGGGGGGCTCTGGAAACACCATATATTTT
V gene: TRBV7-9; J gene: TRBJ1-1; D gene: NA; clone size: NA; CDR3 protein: CASSLVGTANTEAFF; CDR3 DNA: TGTGCCAGCAGCTTAGTTGGCACCGCGAACACTGAAGCTTTCTTT
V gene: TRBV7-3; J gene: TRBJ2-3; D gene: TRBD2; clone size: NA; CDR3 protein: CASSLQAGADTQYF; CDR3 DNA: TGTGCCAGCAGCTTACAAGCGGGAGCGGATACGCAGTATTTT
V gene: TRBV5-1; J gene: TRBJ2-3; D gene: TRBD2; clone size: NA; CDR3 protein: CASSLVGGGKDTQYF; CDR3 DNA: TGCGCCAGCAGCTTGGTTGGCGGGGGGAAAGATACGCAGTATTTT
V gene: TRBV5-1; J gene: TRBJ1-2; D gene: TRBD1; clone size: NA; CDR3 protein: CASSSNTGGNYGYTF; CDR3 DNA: TGCGCCAGCAGCTCAAATACAGGGGGCAACTATGGCTACACCTTC
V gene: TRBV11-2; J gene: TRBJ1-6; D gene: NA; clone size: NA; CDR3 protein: CASSLGTLYSPLHF; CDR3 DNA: TGTGCCAGCAGCTTGGGGACACTTTATTCACCCCTCCACTTT
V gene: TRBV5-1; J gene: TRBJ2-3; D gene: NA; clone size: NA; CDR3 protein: CASSSGEVTDTQYF; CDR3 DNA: TGCGCCAGCAGCTCCGGGGAGGTCACAGATACGCAGTATTTT
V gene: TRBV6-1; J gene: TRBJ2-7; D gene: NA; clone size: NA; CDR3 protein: CASSENSPYEQYF; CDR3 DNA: TGTGCCAGCAGTGAGAACAGCCCCTACGAGCAGTACTTC
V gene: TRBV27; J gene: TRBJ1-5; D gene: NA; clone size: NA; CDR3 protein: CASSFPRQQYSNQPQHF; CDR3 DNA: TGTGCCAGCAGTTTCCCACGACAGCAGTATAGCAATCAGCCCCAGCATTTT
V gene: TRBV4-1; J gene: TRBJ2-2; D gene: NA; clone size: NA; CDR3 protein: CASSQDRWNTGELFF; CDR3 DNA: TGCGCCAGCAGCCAAGATCGGTGGAACACCGGGGAGCTGTTTTTT
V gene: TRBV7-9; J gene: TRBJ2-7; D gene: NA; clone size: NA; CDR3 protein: CASSLGTRGGDEQYF; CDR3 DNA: TGTGCCAGCAGCTTAGGGACAAGGGGGGGGGACGAGCAGTACTTC
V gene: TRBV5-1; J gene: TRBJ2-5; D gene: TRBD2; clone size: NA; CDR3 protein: CASSLRTSGETQYF; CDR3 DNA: TGCGCCAGCAGCTTGCGTACTAGCGGGGAGACCCAGTACTTC